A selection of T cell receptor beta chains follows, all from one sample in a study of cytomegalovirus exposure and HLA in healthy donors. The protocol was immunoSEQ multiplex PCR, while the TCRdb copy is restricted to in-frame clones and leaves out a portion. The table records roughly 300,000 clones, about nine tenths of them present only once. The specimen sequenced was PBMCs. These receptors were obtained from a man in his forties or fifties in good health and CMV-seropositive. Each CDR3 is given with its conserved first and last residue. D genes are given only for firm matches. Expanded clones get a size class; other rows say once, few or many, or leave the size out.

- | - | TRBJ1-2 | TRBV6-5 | TGTGCCAGCAGGCTAGACCGGACTGGTGGCTACACCTTC | CASRLDRTGGYTF
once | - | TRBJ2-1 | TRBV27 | TGTGCCAGCAGTTTCGGAGGGCCGCCCAATGAGCAGTTCTTC | CASSFGGPPNEQFF
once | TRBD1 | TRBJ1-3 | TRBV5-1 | TGCGCCAGCAGCACATCTACGCAGGGGGCAGTTAAGGAATCTGGAAACACCATATATTTT | CASSTSTQGAVKESGNTIYF
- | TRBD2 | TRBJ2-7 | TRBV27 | TGTGCCAGCAGTTTAGACGGGAGGGCCTACGAGCAGTACTTC | CASSLDGRAYEQYF
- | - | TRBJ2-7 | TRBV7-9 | TGTGCCAGCAGCTTGGGAACGGGAGAAAGGATCGAGCAGTACTTC | CASSLGTGERIEQYF
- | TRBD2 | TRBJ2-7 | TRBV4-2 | TGTGCCAGCAGCCAAGCGTTAACGGGAGGCGTCTCGTACGAGCAGTACTTC | CASSQALTGGVSYEQYF
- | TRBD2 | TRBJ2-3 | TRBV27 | TGTGCCAGCAGTCCACAGATGGGACTAGCGGTAGCGACAGATACGCAGTATTTT | CASSPQMGLAVATDTQYF
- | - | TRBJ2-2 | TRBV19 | TGTGCCAGTAGCGGGGGGCCGGGGAACGGGGAGCTGTTTTTT | CASSGGPGNGELFF
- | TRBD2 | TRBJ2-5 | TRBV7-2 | TGTGCCAGCAGCCCCCGACTAGCGGTAATACAAGAGACCCAGTACTTC | CASSPRLAVIQETQYF
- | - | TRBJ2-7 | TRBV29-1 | TGCAGCGCTATCGGAGAGGAGCAGTACTTC | CSAIGEEQYF
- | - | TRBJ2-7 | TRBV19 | TGTGCCAGTAGTCCCGGGAGCTCCTACGAGCAGTACTTC | CASSPGSSYEQYF
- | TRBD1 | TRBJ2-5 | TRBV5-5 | TGTGCCAGCACCCCGAATGGCAGGGGGTTATCCTGCCAAGAGACCCAGTACTTC | CASTPNGRGLSCQETQYF
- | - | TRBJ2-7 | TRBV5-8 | TGTGCCAGCAGCTTCCTCTACGAGCAGTACTTC | CASSFLYEQYF
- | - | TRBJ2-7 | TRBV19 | TGTGCCAGTAGTATAGGCGATAGCGTCTACGAGCAGTACTTC | CASSIGDSVYEQYF
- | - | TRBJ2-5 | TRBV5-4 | TGTGCCAGCAGCTTGCCGACTAGCCAAGAGACCCAGTACTTC | CASSLPTSQETQYF